Presented here are 25 T cell receptor beta chains from one specimen sequenced in a study of OX40 agonist ivuxolimab in advanced cancers. Method: immunoSEQ multiplex PCR; TCRdb's copy keeps in-frame clones and lacks some. Of approximately 43,000 clones listed, about 82% were seen once; the top ten hold around 2.7%. The specimen comprised CD4+ or CD8+ T cells sorted from blood, sampled in a trial of the OX40 agonist ivuxolimab. The receptors originated from an adult with an advanced solid tumor such as melanoma, head and neck, liver or kidney cancer.

This clone was seen a few times. This chain uses TRBV29-1 with TRBJ2-1, with a possible D match to TRBD1 (6 bases). Per the germline V gene, CDR1 is SQVTM and CDR2 is ANQGSEA. The CDR3 runs 15 residues. V lost 4 bases to trimming and J lost 3 bases, with 16 bases between them. The CDR3 DNA follows: TGCAGCGTTGGGGGGCCCGGGCTCTACTACAATGAGCAGTTCTTC. Protein: CSVGGPGLYYNEQFF.

J is TRBJ2-3 and V is TRBV4-2; the D call may be TRBD1 or TRBD2 (5 bases each). From germline, CDR1 is LGHNA and CDR2 YNFKEQ. CDR3 size: 15 residues. The ends were cut back, 0 bases at V and 3 bases at J, with 10 bases in the middle. DNA for the CDR3: TGTGCCAGCAGCCAAGATGGGGGATCAACAGATACGCAGTATTTT. It translates to CASSQDGGSTDTQYF.

The chain links TRBV7-3 to TRBJ2-1; D is perhaps TRBD2 (6 bases). The CDR3 has 13 residues. Trimming removed 4 bases at V and 8 bases at J, with 12 bases between. Germline V gene data show CDR1 as SGHTA and CDR2 as FQGTGA. The CDR3 DNA reads TGTGCCAGCAGCTCACGGGGAGGTGATGAGCAGTTCTTC. Translating gives CASSSRGGDEQFF. The whole variable domain, filled in from reference TRBV7-3 and TRBJ2-1, reads GAGVSQTPSNKVTEKGKYVELRCDPISGHTALYWYRQSLGQGPEFLIYFQGTGAADDSGLPNDRFFAVRPEGSVSTLKIQRTERGDSAVYLCASSSRGGDEQFFGPGTRLTVL.

The rearrangement links TRBV5-1 to TRBJ2-7; TRBD2 aligns across 8 bases. CDR1 and CDR2 from the germline V gene are SGHRS and YFSETQ. The CDR3 covers 14 residues. Unmatched junction bases numbered 6, after V lost 2 bases and J lost 5 bases. CDR3 sequence reads: CASSLRGRGDEQYF. The CDR3 DNA reads TGCGCCAGCAGCTTACGGGGGCGGGGGGACGAGCAGTACTTC.

This clone was seen only a few times. The chain uses TRBV21-1 and TRBJ1-2. TRBV21-1 is marked as a pseudogene. The CDR3 covers 11 residues. The CDR3 nucleotides read TGTGCCAGCAGCAAAGTCTATGGCTACACCTTC. Its translation: CASSKVYGYTF.

The sample holds a few counts of this clone. This chain links TRBV28 with TRBJ1-4, with a possible D match to TRBD1 (5 bases). Germline-derived CDR1 and CDR2 are MDHEN and SYDVKM. Deletions cut 6 bases from V and 7 bases from J, with 15 bases between. This CDR3 has 14 amino acids. This CDR3 is CASRLGGAGEKLFF. Written as DNA, the CDR3 is TGTGCCAGCAGGCTCGGAGGGGCGGGTGAAAAACTGTTTTTT.

There are a few counts of this clone. The chain uses TRBV30 and TRBJ1-2, with 8 bases lining up with TRBD1. In germline, CDR1 is GTSNPN, CDR2 SVGIG (reference sequence). The CDR3 runs to 12 residues. V lost 2 bases and J lost 7; bases outside the gene matches: 3. The CDR3 region has the DNA TGTGCCTGGAGTCAGGGGGCAGGTGGCTACACCTTC. Amino acid sequence: CAWSQGAGGYTF.

The chain carries TRBV30 and TRBJ2-1; TRBD1 matches at 7 bases. The CDR3 has 15 residues. CDR1 is GTSNPN, CDR2 SVGIG, per germline (reference sequence). V shed 2 bases and J 13 bases; nucleotides not matched to a gene: 17. The CDR3 region is CAWSLGWAGGDYQFF. The DNA for the CDR3 is TGTGCCTGGAGTTTGGGGTGGGCAGGGGGAGATTATCAGTTCTTC.

The CDR3 region is CASSSVLAGGPQETQYF. The CDR3 coding sequence is TGTGCCAGCAGTTCAGTCCTAGCGGGAGGGCCCCAAGAGACCCAGTACTTC. V gene TRBV28 combines with J gene TRBJ2-5; 12 bases map to TRBD2. The CDR3 is 17 amino acids. The V and J ends lost 4 bases and 1 base, in that order; junction bases with no gene match: 7. Germline loops: CDR1 MDHEN, CDR2 SYDVKM.

This chain joins TRBV19 and TRBJ2-4; 10 positions match TRBD2. This CDR3 has 15 residues. V was clipped by 4 bases and J by 9 bases; unmatched bases: 9. Looked up from germline, CDR1 is LNHDA and CDR2 is SQIVND (reference sequence). The CDR3 sequence is CASSRGGTSEVIQYF. DNA of the CDR3: TGTGCCAGTAGTAGGGGAGGGACTAGCGAAGTCATTCAGTACTTC.

The chain links TRBV5-5 to TRBJ2-1; 7 bases are a match to TRBD2. The germline gives CDR1 SGHKS, CDR2 YYEKEE (reference sequence). Germline trimming cut 1 base from V and 3 bases from J; bases unmatched to any gene: 19. The CDR3 totals 20 residues. The CDR3 sequence: CASSLYPAGRTLGLYNEQFF. CDR3 coding DNA: TGTGCCAGCAGCTTGTATCCAGCGGGACGTACCCTCGGTCTCTACAATGAGCAGTTCTTC.

The chain links TRBV7-9 to TRBJ1-1; D not certain. Trimming took off 2 bases at V and 3 bases at J, with 16 bases between the two ends. This CDR3 comprises 16 residues. Germline CDR1 SEHNR, CDR2 FQNEAQ (reference sequence). CDR3 nucleotide sequence: TGTGCCAGCAGCTTAATCGCCCTAGTTGAGCACACTGAAGCTTTCTTT. It specifies CASSLIALVEHTEAFF.

J is TRBJ1-2 and V is TRBV6-1; 11 bases match TRBD1. Looked up from germline, CDR1 is MNHNS and CDR2 is SASEGT. The CDR3 is 16 residues long. Germline trimming cut 4 bases from V and 9 bases from J; bases unmatched to any gene: 13. CDR3 nucleotides: TGTGCCAGCAGTGCCCGACCGGACAGGGGGCCCTTAAGCTACACCTTC. Protein sequence: CASSARPDRGPLSYTF.

This clone appeared a few times. The V gene is TRBV25-1, the J gene TRBJ2-7, with D uncertain. Deletions cut 4 bases from V and 11 bases from J, with 12 bases between. The CDR3 extends over 11 amino acids. Germline CDR1 reads MGHDK; CDR2 reads SYGVNS. CDR3 amino acids: CASSVGLDEYF. CDR3 in DNA: TGTGCCAGCAGTGTGGGGTTGGACGAGTACTTC.

The V and J genes are TRBV5-8 and TRBJ1-1, with a tentative D call TRBD1 (6 bases). Trimming left V 4 bases short and J 1 base short, with 11 bases between. The CDR3 is 14 residues long. The V gene's germline CDR1 is SGHTS and CDR2 YDEGEE. CDR3 sequence reads: CASSKAGANTEAFF. In DNA, the CDR3 is TGTGCCAGCAGCAAAGCAGGGGCGAACACTGAAGCTTTCTTT.

The V gene is TRBV30, the J gene TRBJ2-3; 9 positions agree with TRBD2. The CDR3 has 16 amino acids. Per the germline V gene, CDR1 is GTSNPN and CDR2 is SVGIG (reference sequence). Germline trimming cut 2 bases from V and 2 bases from J; bases unmatched to any gene: 8. Here the CDR3 DNA reads TGTGCCTGGAGTCCCCCGGGACTAGCATCCACAGATACGCAGTATTTT. Translating gives CAWSPPGLASTDTQYF.

The rearrangement links TRBV9 to TRBJ2-3; D gene unclear. Trimming left V 0 bases short and J 0 bases short, with 5 bases between. The CDR3 is 14 residues long. Germline V gene sequence: CDR1 SGDLS, CDR2 YYNGEE. Here the CDR3 reads CASSVVGSTDTQYF. The CDR3 nucleotides read TGTGCCAGCAGCGTAGTAGGTAGCACAGATACGCAGTATTTT.

The chain recombines TRBV28 with TRBJ1-4; D may be TRBD1 (6 bases). With 2 bases removed from V and 3 bases from J, the gap between germline ends came to 10 bases. Per germline, CDR1 MDHEN and CDR2 SYDVKM. The CDR3 is 15 residues long. The CDR3 loop reads CASSLRGIANEKLFF. The CDR3 DNA reads as TGTGCCAGCAGTTTAAGGGGGATAGCTAATGAAAAACTGTTTTTT.

In this sample, this clone turned up once. This chain joins TRBV7-9 and TRBJ2-1; TRBD2 is a possible D gene (6 bases). CDR1 and CDR2 (germline): SEHNR, FQNEAQ (reference sequence). Trimming pared 3 bases from V and 0 bases from J, leaving 12 bases between. The CDR3 sequence is 16 residues long. CDR3 loop: CASSLAGRTSYNEQFF. For the CDR3, the DNA is TGTGCCAGCAGCTTGGCGGGGAGAACCTCCTACAATGAGCAGTTCTTC. The variable domain in full, with the rest retrieved from reference TRBV7-9 and TRBJ2-1, is DTGVSQNPRHKITKRGQNVTFRCDPISEHNRLYWYRQTLGQGPEFLTYFQNEAQLEKSRLLSDRFSAERPKGSFSTLEIQRTEQGDSAMYLCASSLAGRTSYNEQFFGPGTRLTVL.

This clone was detected only once. This sequence joins TRBV6-5 and TRBJ1-4; D remains ambiguous. V was cut by 6 bases and J by 0 bases, with 8 bases left in between. CDR3 length: 14 amino acids. Germline CDR1 and CDR2: MNHEY and SVGAGI. In DNA form, the CDR3 reads TGTGCCAGCAGGTCCAGATCAACTAATGAAAAACTGTTTTTT. This gives the protein CASRSRSTNEKLFF.

V is TRBV30 and J is TRBJ2-1, with D possibly being TRBD1 (5 bases). Trimming left V 1 base short and J 7 bases short, with 8 bases between. The V gene's germline CDR1 is GTSNPN and CDR2 SVGIG (reference sequence). The CDR3 runs 12 residues. The DNA for the CDR3 is TGTGCCTGGAGTGAACAGGAAAATGAGCAGTTCTTC. This codes for CAWSEQENEQFF.

The rearrangement uses TRBV18 and TRBJ2-6, with D uncertain. This CDR3 comprises 15 residues. V lost 2 bases and J 1 base, leaving 6 bases between the germline ends. Germline CDR1 reads KGHSH; CDR2 reads LQKENI. The CDR3 loop is CASSPTRSGANVLTF. As DNA, the CDR3 is TGTGCCAGCTCACCAACGAGGTCTGGGGCCAACGTCCTGACTTTC.

This chain uses TRBV4-1 with TRBJ2-2, with 7 bases aligning to TRBD2. The CDR3 contains 15 residues. Trimming took 0 bases from V and 5 from J; bases not matched to a gene: 3. From germline, CDR1 is MGHRA and CDR2 YSYEKL. CDR3 nucleotide sequence: TGCGCCAGCAGCCAAGAAGTGGGAGGGACCGGGGAGCTGTTTTTT. Translated, it gives CASSQEVGGTGELFF.

This chain connects TRBV4-1 to TRBJ2-7, with a tentative D call TRBD2 (6 bases). The CDR3 is 16 amino acids. Trimming took off 1 base at V and 2 bases at J, with 15 bases between the two ends. In germline, CDR1 is MGHRA, CDR2 YSYEKL. In nucleotides, the CDR3 is TGCGCCAGCAGCCAAGTTGGAGGCGGGGTCACCTACGAGCAGTACTTC. It specifies CASSQVGGGVTYEQYF.

The count of this clone is one. The chain recombines TRBV27 with TRBJ2-5; D possibly corresponds to TRBD1 (6 bases). The CDR3 is 14 residues long. Germline CDR1 is MNHEY and CDR2 is SMNVEV (reference sequence). The V end was cut by 10 bases, the J end by 0 bases, with 15 bases between. The CDR3 sequence: CAIKRTVNQETQYF. CDR3 coding DNA: TGTGCCATCAAAAGGACAGTTAACCAAGAGACCCAGTACTTC.